This T cell receptor (beta chain) derives from a study of T cell responses to AZD1222 COVID-19 vaccine. Study-wide findings and caveats: Spike was spanned by vaccine-associated CD4 TCRs, which were dominant at 160-218 and 743-854. The study identified only 6 or 7 AZD1222 recipients as seropositive at baseline.

The method was immunoSEQ multiplex PCR; TCRdb's version includes in-frame clones alone and lacks a portion of them. Among 130,000 or so clones listed, approximately 90% were seen once. The CDR3 runs to 13 residues. Trimming removed 0 bases from V and 2 bases from J, with 6 bases in between. In regard to this clone: The target antigen is unknown.

The chain joins TRBV5-3 to TRBJ2-7; D unclear. TRBV5-3 counts as an open reading frame of uncertain function. This specimen was peripheral blood, taken on day 0 of AZD1222 vaccination. This TCR came from an adult in good health. The CDR3 loop is CARSLALPYEQYF. The CDR3 DNA is TGTGCCAGAAGCTTGGCCCTGCCCTACGAGCAGTACTTC.